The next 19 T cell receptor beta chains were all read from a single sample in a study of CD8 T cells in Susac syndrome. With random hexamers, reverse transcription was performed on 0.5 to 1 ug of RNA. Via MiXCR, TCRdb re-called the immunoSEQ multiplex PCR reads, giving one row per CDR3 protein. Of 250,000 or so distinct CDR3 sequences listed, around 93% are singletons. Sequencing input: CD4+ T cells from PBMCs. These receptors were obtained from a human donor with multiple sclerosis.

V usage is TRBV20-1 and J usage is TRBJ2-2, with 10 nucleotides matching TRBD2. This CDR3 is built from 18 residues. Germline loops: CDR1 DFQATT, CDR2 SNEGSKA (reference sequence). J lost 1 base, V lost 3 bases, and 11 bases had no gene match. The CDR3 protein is CSASPLAGAVGNTGELFF. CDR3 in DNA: TGCAGTGCTAGTCCCCTAGCGGGAGCTGTTGGGAACACCGGGGAGCTGTTTTTT.

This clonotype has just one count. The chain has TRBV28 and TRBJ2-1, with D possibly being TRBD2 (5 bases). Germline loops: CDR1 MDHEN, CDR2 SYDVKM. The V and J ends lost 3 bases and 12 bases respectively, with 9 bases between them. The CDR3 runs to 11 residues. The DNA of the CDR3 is TGTGCCAGCAGTTTGGACTTTACGCAGTTCTTC. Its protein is CASSLDFTQFF.

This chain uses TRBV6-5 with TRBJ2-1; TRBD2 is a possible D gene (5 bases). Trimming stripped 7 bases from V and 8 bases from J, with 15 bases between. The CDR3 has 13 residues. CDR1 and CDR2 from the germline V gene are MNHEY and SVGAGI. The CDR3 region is CASTPSPWDEQFF. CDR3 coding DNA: TGTGCCAGCACCCCTAGCCCCTGGGATGAGCAGTTCTTC.

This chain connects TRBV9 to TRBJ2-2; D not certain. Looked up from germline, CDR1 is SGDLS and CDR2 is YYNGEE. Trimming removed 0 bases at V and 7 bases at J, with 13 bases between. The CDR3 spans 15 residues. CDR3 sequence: CASSVDALVIGELFF. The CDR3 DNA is TGTGCCAGCAGCGTAGACGCACTGGTGATCGGGGAGCTGTTTTTT.

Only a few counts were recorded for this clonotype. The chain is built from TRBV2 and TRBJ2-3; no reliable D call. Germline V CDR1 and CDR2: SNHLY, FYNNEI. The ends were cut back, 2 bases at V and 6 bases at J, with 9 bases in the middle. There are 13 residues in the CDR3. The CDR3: CASSERSVDTQYF. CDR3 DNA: TGTGCCAGCAGTGAAAGGTCCGTGGATACGCAGTATTTT.

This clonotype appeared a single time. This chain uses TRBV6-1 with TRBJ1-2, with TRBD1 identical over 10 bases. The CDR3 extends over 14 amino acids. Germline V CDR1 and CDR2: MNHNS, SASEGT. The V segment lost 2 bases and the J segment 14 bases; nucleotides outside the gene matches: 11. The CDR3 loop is CASSESGDRGRTTF. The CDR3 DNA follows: TGTGCCAGCAGTGAATCTGGGGACAGGGGACGGACGACCTTC.

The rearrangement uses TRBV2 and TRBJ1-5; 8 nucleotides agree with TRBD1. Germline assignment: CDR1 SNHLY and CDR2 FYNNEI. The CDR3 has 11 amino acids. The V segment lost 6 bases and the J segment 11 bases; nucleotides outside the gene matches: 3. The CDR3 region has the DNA TGTGCCAGCAGAAACAGGGGGTCCCAGCATTTT. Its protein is CASRNRGSQHF.

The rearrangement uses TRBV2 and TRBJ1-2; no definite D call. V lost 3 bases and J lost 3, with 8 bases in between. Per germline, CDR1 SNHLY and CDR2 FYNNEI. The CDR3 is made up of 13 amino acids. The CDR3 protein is CASSDATYYGYTF. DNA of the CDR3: TGTGCCAGCAGTGACGCGACGTACTATGGCTACACCTTC.

The CDR3 bases are TGCGCCAGCAGCCGGGGCCTCGGAGGGGAGGGTGAGACCCAGTACTTC. Residues: CASSRGLGGEGETQYF. This sequence joins TRBV5-1 and TRBJ2-5; TRBD2 aligns across 7 bases. Trimming took 4 bases from V and 5 from J; bases not matched to a gene: 14. The CDR3 is 16 residues long. The germline V gene encodes CDR1 SGHRS and CDR2 YFSETQ.

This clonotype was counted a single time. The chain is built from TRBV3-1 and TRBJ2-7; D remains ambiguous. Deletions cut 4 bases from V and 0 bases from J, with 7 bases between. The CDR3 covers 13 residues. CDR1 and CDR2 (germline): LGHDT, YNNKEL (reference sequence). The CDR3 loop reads CASSPGVSYEQYV. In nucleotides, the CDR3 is TGTGCCAGCAGCCCCGGTGTCTCCTACGAGCAGTACGTC.

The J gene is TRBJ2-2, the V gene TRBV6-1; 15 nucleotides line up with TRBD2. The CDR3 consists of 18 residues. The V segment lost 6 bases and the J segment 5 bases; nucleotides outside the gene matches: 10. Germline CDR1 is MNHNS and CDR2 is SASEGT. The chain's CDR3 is CASRLGLAGGVGTGELFF. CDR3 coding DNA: TGTGCCAGCAGGCTCGGACTAGCGGGAGGGGTTGGGACCGGGGAGCTGTTTTTT.

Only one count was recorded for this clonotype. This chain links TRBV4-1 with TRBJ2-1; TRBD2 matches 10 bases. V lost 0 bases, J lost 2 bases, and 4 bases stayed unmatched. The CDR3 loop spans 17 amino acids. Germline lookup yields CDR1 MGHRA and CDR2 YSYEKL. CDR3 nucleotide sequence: TGCGCCAGCAGCCAAGAGGCTAGCGGGAGCCCCTACAATGAGCAGTTCTTC. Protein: CASSQEASGSPYNEQFF.

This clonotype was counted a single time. As DNA, the CDR3 is TGTGCCAGCAGTTTGGCCCCAGCGGGTGAGACCCAGTACTTC. Translating gives CASSLAPAGETQYF. This chain connects TRBV2 to TRBJ2-5; D is possibly TRBD2 (6 bases). Germline CDR1 is SNHLY and CDR2 is FYNNEI. CDR3 length: 14 amino acids. V lost 5 bases, J lost 5 bases, and 15 bases lay in between.

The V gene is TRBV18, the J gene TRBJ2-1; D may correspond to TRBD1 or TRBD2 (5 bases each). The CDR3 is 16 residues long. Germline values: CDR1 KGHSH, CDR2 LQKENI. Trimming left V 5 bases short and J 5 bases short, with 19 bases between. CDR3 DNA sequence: TGTGCCAGCTCATCGCTAACCGGGACCCAGGACAATGAGCAGTTCTTC. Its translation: CASSSLTGTQDNEQFF.

The CDR3 coding sequence is TGTGCCAGCAGCCAAGAGGGGCGCTATGGCTACACCTTC. Encoded protein: CASSQEGRYGYTF. The chain couples TRBV3-1 to TRBJ1-2, with TRBD1 as a possible D gene (5 bases). Per the germline V gene, CDR1 is LGHDT and CDR2 is YNNKEL (reference sequence). The CDR3 spans 13 residues. Trimming removed 0 bases at V and 4 bases at J, with 6 bases between.

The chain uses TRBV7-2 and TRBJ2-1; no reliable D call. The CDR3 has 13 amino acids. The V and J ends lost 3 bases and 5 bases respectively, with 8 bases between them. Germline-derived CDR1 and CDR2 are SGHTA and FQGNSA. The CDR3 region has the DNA TGTGCCAGCAGCTTCTCCATCCACAATGAGCAGTTCTTC. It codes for CASSFSIHNEQFF.

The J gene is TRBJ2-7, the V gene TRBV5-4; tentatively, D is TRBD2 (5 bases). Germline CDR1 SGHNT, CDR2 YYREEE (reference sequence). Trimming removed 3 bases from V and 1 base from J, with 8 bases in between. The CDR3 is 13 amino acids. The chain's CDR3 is CASSWERSYEQYV. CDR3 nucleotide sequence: TGTGCCAGCAGCTGGGAGCGGTCCTACGAGCAGTACGTC.

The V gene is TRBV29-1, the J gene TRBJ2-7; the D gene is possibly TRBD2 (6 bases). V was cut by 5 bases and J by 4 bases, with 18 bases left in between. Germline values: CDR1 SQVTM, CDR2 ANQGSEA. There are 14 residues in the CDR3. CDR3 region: CSVKLEGVGYEQYV. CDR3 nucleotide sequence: TGCAGCGTTAAGCTGGAGGGAGTTGGTTACGAGCAGTACGTC.

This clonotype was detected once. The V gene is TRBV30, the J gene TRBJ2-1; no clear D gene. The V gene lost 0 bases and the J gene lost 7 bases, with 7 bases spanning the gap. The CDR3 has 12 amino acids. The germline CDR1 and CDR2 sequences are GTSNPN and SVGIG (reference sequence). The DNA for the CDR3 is TGTGCCTGGAGTGTCTCCTCGAATGAGCAGTTCTTC. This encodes CAWSVSSNEQFF.